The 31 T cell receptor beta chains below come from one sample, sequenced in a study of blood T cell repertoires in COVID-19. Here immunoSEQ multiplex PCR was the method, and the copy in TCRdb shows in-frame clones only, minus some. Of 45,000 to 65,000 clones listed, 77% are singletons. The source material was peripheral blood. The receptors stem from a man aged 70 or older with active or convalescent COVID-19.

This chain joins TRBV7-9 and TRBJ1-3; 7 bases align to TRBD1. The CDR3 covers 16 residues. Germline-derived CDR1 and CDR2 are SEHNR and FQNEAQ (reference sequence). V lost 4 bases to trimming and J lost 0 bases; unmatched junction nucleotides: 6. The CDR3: CASSSGQAYSGNTIYF. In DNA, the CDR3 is TGTGCCAGCAGCTCTGGACAGGCCTACTCTGGAAACACCATATATTTT.

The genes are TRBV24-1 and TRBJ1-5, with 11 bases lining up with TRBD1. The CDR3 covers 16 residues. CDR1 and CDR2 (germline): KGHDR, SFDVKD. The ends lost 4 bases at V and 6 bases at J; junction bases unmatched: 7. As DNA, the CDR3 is TGTGCCACCAGTGACCACGGGACAGGGGGTAGTCAGCCCCAGCATTTT. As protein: CATSDHGTGGSQPQHF.

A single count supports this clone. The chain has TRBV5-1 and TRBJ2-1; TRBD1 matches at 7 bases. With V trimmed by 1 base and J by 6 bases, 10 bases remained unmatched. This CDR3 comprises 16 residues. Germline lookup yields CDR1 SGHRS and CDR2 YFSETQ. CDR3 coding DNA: TGCGCCAGCAGCTTGAGCCAAGGGGGCGTTGGCAATGAGCAGTTCTTC. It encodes CASSLSQGGVGNEQFF.

In nucleotides, the CDR3 is TGTGCCAGCAGTGAACGGACAACCTACAATGAGCAGTTCTTC. Residues: CASSERTTYNEQFF. The chain recombines TRBV6-1 with TRBJ2-1; possibly TRBD1 for D (5 bases). The CDR3 is made up of 14 amino acids. The germline gives CDR1 MNHNS, CDR2 SASEGT. V was clipped by 2 bases and J by 2 bases, with 7 bases between them.

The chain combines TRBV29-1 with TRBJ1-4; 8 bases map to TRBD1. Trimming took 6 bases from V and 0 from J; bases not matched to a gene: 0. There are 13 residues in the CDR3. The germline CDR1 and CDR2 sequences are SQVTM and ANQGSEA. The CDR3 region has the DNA TGCAGCGTACAGGGGGCAACTAATGAAAAACTGTTTTTT. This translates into CSVQGATNEKLFF. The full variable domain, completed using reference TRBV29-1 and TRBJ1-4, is SAVISQKPSRDICQRGTSLTIQCQVDSQVTMMFWYRQQPGQSLTLIATANQGSEATYESGFVIDKFPISRPNLTFSTLTVSNMSPEDSSIYLCSVQGATNEKLFFGSGTQLSVL.

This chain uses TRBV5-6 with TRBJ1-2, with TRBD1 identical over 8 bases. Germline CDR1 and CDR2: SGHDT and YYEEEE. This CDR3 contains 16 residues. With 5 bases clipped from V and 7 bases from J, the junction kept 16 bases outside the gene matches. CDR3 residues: CASSSSGRGRGGGYTF. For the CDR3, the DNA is TGTGCCAGCAGTTCCTCCGGCAGGGGGCGCGGAGGTGGCTACACCTTC.

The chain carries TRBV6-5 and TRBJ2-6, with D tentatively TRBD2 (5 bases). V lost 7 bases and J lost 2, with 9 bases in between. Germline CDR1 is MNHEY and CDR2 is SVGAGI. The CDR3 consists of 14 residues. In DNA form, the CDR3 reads TGTGCCAGCAACTGGGAGACTGGGGCCAACGTCCTGACTTTC. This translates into CASNWETGANVLTF.

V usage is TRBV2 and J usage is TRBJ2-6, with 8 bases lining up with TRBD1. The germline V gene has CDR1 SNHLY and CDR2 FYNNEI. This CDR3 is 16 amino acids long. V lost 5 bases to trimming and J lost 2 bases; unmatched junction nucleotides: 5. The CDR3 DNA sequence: TGTGCCAGCAGTTGGGACAGGCCGGCTGGGGCCAACGTCCTGACTTTC. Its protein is CASSWDRPAGANVLTF.

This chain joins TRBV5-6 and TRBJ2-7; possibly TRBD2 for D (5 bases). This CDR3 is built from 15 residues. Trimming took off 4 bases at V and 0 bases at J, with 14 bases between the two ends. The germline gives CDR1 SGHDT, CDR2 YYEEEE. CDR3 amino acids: CASSEGRLSSYEQYF. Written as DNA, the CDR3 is TGTGCCAGCAGCGAAGGGAGATTAAGCTCCTACGAGCAGTACTTC.

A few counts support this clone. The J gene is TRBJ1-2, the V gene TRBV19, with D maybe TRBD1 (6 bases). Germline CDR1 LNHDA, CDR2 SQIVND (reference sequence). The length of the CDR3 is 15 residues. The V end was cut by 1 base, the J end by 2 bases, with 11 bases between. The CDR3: CASSIAGTSNYGYTF. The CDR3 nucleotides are TGTGCCAGTAGTATAGCCGGGACATCCAACTATGGCTACACCTTC.

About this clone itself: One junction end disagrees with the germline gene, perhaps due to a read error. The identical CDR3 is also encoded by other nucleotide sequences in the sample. The CDR3 is CASSQEKGTGSPYEQYF. The CDR3, as DNA: TGTGCTAGCAGCCAAGAGAAAGGGACAGGATCCCCCTACGAGCAGTACTTC. The V gene is TRBV14, the J gene TRBJ2-7, with TRBD1 matching 8 bases. CDR3 size: 17 residues. The germline CDR1 and CDR2 sequences are SGHDN and FVKESK. Full variable domain (rest looked up from reference TRBV14 and TRBJ2-7): EAGVTQFPSHSVIEKGQTVTLRCDPISGHDNLYWYRRVMGKEIKFLLHFVKESKQDESGMPNNRFLAERTGGTYSTLKVQPAELEDSGVYFCASSQEKGTGSPYEQYFGPGTRLTVT.

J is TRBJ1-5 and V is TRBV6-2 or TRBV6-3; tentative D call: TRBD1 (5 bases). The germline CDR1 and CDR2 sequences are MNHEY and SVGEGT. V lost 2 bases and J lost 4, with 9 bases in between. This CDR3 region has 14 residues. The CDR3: CASSYTAGNQPQHF. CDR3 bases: TGTGCCAGCAGTTACACGGCAGGGAATCAGCCCCAGCATTTT.

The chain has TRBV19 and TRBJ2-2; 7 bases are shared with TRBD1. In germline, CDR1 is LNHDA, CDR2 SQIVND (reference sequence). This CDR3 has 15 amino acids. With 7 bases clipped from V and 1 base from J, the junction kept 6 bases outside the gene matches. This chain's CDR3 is CASNSRDRNTGELFF. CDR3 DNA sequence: TGTGCCAGTAACTCCAGGGACAGGAACACCGGGGAGCTGTTTTTT.

CDR3 loop: CASSVGQRGYNEQFF. The CDR3 nucleotides read TGTGCCAGCAGCGTAGGCCAGCGGGGATACAATGAGCAGTTCTTC. The chain combines TRBV9 with TRBJ2-1; the match to TRBD2 covers 7 bases. Germline values: CDR1 SGDLS, CDR2 YYNGEE. This CDR3 comprises 15 residues. V shed 0 bases and J 4 bases; nucleotides not matched to a gene: 4.

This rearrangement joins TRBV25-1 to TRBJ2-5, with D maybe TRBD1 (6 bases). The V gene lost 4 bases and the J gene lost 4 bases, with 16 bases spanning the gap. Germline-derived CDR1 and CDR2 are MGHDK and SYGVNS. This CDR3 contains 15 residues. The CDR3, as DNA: TGTGCCAGCAGTGGGGGGACACGCAGGGGAGAGACCCAGTACTTC. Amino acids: CASSGGTRRGETQYF.

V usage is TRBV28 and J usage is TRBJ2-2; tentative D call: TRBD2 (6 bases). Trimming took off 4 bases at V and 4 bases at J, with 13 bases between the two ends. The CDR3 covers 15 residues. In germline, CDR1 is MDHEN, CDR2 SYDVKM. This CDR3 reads CASSSSLGGTGELFF. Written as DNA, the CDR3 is TGTGCCAGCAGTTCCTCCCTCGGGGGCACCGGGGAGCTGTTTTTT.

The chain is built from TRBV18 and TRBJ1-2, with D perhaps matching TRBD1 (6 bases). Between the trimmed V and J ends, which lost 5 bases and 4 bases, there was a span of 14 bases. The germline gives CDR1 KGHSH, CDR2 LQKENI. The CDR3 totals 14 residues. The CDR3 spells CASSEGQSAYGYTF. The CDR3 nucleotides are TGTGCCAGCTCAGAGGGACAAAGCGCCTATGGCTACACCTTC. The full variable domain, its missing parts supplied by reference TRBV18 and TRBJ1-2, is NAGVMQNPRHLVRRRGQEARLRCSPMKGHSHVYWYRQLPEEGLKFMVYLQKENIIDESGMPKERFSAEFPKEGPSILRIQQVVRGDSAAYFCASSEGQSAYGYTFGSGTRLTVV.

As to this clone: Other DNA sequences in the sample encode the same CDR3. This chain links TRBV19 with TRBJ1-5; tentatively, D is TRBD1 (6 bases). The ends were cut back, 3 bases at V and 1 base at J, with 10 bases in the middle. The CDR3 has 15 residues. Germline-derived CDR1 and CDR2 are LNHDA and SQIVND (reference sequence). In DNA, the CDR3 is TGTGCCAGTAGTATTGGGGGCGGGAGCAATCAGCCCCAGCATTTT. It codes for CASSIGGGSNQPQHF.

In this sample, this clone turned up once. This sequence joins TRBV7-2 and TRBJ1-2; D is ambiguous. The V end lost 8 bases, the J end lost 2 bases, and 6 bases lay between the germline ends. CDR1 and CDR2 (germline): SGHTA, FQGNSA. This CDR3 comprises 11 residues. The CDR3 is CASELNYGYTF. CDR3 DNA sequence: TGTGCCAGCGAACTGAACTATGGCTACACCTTC.

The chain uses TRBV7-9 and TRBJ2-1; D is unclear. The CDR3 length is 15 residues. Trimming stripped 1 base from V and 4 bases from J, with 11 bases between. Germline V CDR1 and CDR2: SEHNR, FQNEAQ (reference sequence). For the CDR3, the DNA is TGTGCCAGCAGCTTAGGGAGCGTCGGGTACAATGAGCAGTTCTTC. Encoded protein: CASSLGSVGYNEQFF. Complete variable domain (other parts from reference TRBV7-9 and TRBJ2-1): DTGVSQNPRHKITKRGQNVTFRCDPISEHNRLYWYRQTLGQGPEFLTYFQNEAQLEKSRLLSDRFSAERPKGSFSTLEIQRTEQGDSAMYLCASSLGSVGYNEQFFGPGTRLTVL.

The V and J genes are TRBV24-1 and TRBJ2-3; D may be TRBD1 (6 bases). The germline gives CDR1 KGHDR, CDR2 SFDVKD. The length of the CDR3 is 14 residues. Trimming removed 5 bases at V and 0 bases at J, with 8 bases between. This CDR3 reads CATSGGTSTDTQYF. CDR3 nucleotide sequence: TGTGCCACCAGTGGGGGGACAAGCACAGATACGCAGTATTTT.

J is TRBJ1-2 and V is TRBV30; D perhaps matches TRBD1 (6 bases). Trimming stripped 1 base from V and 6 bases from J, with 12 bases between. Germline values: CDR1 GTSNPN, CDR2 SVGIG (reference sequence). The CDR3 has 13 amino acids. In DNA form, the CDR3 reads TGTGCCTGGAGTGCTACCAGGGGTGATGGCTACACCTTC. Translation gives CAWSATRGDGYTF.

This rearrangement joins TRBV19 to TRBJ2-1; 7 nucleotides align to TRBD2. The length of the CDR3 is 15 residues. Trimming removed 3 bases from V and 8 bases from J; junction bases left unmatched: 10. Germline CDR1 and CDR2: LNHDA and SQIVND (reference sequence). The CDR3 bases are TGTGCCAGTAGTATCCCGGGCGGGAGTATATATGAGCAGTTCTTC. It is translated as CASSIPGGSIYEQFF.

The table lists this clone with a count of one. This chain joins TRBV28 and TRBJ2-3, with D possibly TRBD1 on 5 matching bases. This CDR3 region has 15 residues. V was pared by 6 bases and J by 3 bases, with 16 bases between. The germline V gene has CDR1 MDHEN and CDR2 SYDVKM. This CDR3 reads CASRTWGSGTDTQYF. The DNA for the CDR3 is TGTGCCAGCAGGACATGGGGTTCAGGGACAGATACGCAGTATTTT.

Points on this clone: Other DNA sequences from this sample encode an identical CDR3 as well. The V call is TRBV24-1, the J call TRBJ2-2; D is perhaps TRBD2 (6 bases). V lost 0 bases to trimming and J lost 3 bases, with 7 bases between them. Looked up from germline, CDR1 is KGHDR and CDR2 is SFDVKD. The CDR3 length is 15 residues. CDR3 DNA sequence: TGTGCCACCAGTGATTTGACGGGGGACACCGGGGAGCTGTTTTTT. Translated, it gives CATSDLTGDTGELFF.

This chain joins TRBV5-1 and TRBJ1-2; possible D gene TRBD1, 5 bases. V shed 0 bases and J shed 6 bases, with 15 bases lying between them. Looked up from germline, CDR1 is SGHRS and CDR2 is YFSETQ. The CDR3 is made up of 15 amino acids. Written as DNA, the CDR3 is TGCGCCAGCAGCTTGGGGTCCTTTACCAGGGATGGCTACACCTTC. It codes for CASSLGSFTRDGYTF.

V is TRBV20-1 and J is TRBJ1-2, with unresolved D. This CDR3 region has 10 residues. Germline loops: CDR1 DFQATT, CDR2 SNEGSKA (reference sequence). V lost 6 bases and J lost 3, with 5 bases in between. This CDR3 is CSATYYGYTF. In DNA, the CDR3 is TGCAGTGCCACATACTATGGCTACACCTTC.

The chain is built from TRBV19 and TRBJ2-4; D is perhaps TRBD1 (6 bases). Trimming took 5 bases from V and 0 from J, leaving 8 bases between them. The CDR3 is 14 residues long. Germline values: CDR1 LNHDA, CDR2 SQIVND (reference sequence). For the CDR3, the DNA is TGTGCCAGTAGTGTGGACAGAGCCAAAAACATTCAGTACTTC. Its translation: CASSVDRAKNIQYF. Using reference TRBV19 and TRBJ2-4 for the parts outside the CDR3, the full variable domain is DGGITQSPKYLFRKEGQNVTLSCEQNLNHDAMYWYRQDPGQGLRLIYYSQIVNDFQKGDIAEGYSVSREKKESFPLTVTSAQKNPTAFYLCASSVDRAKNIQYFGAGTRLSVL.

The CDR3 protein is CASSLVGTDHQETQYF. The CDR3, as DNA: TGCGCCAGCAGCTTGGTTGGGACAGACCACCAAGAGACCCAGTACTTC. The gene calls are TRBV5-1 and TRBJ2-5; 7 nucleotides agree with TRBD1. V was pared by 0 bases and J by 0 bases, with 5 bases of the junction left unmatched. This CDR3 has 16 residues. Germline V gives CDR1 SGHRS, CDR2 YFSETQ.

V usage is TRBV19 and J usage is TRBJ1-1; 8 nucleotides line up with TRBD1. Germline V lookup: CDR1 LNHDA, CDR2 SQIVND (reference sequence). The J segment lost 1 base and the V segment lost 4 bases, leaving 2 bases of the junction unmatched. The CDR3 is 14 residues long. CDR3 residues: CASSTTGANTEAFF. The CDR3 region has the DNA TGTGCCAGTAGTACGACAGGGGCGAACACTGAAGCTTTCTTT.

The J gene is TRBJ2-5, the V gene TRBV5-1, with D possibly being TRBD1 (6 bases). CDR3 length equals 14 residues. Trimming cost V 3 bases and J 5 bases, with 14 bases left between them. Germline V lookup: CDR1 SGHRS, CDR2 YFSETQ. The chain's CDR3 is CASSSTGFGETQYF. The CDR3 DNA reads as TGCGCCAGCAGCTCCACAGGGTTTGGGGAGACCCAGTACTTC. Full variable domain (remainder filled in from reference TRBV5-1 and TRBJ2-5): KAGVTQTPRYLIKTRGQQVTLSCSPISGHRSVSWYQQTPGQGLQFLFEYFSETQRNKGNFPGRFSGRQFSNSRSEMNVSTLELGDSALYLCASSSTGFGETQYFGPGTRLLVL.